This T cell receptor (beta chain) was retrieved from a study of blood T cell repertoires in COVID-19. Study summary: Some COVID-19 samples were acute and others convalescent; all came from the United States, Italy and Spain.

The CDR3 is 14 residues long. Looked up from germline, CDR1 is SGHDT and CDR2 is YYEEEE. The ends lost 2 bases at V and 2 bases at J; junction bases unmatched: 3. In the authors' methods: How many nucleated cells were present was estimated from reference gene primer amplification. Some clones are missing from TCRdb's copy, which holds only in-frame ones; the method was immunoSEQ multiplex PCR. V and J calls plus clone size are reproduced from that table; the DNA served to infer D and trimming. Altogether tens of thousands of clones are present, 83% being singletons, with the ten largest covering around 6.6%.

This sequence joins TRBV5-6 and TRBJ1-2; 7 bases fit TRBD1. The receptor was derived from a human donor in a cohort sampled during active COVID-19. Sequenced: peripheral blood. CDR3 sequence (DNA): TGTGCCAGCAGCTTTGGGACAGCCAACTATGGCTACACCTTC. Protein: CASSFGTANYGYTF. Drawing the rest from reference TRBV5-6 and TRBJ1-2, the complete variable domain is DAGVTQSPTHLIKTRGQQVTLRCSPKSGHDTVSWYQQALGQGPQFIFQYYEEEERQRGNFPDRFSGHQFPNYSSELNVNALLLGDSALYLCASSFGTANYGYTFGSGTRLTVV.